Sequencing of this T cell receptor beta chain was carried out in a study of shared clonotypes between healthy human individuals. Positively selected for CCR7, the CD45RO-negative cells used as naive CD8 cells excluded terminally differentiated effector memory CD45RA+ cells. All the donors were Caucasian adults who lived in Nashville, Tennessee. Generated by immunoSEQ multiplex PCR, the TCRdb table keeps only in-frame clones and is missing some. The table lists about 2 million clones, approximately 94% of them singletons. Germline assignment: CDR1 SGHTA and CDR2 FQGNSA. CDR3 length: 15 amino acids. V shed 2 bases, J shed 4 bases, and the junction held 2 bases outside the gene matches.

The chain has TRBV7-2 and TRBJ2-1, with 10 bases lining up with TRBD2. The receptor comes from a man younger than 30 in good health. The sequencing sample was made of naive CD8+ T cells sorted from blood. The CDR3 region is CASSLRTSGYNEQFF. The CDR3 DNA reads TGTGCCAGCAGCTTAAGGACTAGCGGTTACAATGAGCAGTTCTTC.